The TCR beta chain described here comes from a study of blood T cell repertoires in COVID-19. Allocation to cohorts depended on clinical history reported by the participants. Original methodology: Using reference gene primer amplification, nucleated cell counts were estimated. TCRdb's table, derived via immunoSEQ multiplex PCR, lists solely in-frame clones and lacks some. That table supplies the V and J calls and clone size; D and trimming were determined from the DNA. The sample lists roughly 300,000 clones; around nine tenths were seen once. The germline V gene encodes CDR1 SGHTA and CDR2 FQGTGA. The V segment lost 4 bases and the J segment 8 bases; nucleotides outside the gene matches: 8. The CDR3 has 15 residues.

The sequenced sample was PBMCs or T cells enriched from blood (not recorded which). The V gene is TRBV7-3, the J gene TRBJ2-1; 10 bases line up with TRBD1. This clonotype was obtained from a woman in her 30s who had recovered from COVID-19. CDR3 amino acids: CASSSINGQGDEQFF. CDR3 coding DNA: TGTGCCAGCAGCTCCATCAACGGACAGGGGGATGAGCAGTTCTTC.